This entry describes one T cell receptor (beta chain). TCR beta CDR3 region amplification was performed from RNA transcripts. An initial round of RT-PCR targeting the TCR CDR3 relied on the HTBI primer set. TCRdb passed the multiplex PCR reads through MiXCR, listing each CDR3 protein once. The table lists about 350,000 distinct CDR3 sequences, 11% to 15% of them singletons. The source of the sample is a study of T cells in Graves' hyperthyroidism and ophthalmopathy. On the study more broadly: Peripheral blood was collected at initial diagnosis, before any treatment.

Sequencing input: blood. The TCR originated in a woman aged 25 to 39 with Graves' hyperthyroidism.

CDR3 protein: CASSQESPGVRTDTQYF. DNA of the CDR3: TGTGCCAGCAGCCAAGAATCTCCGGGGGTGAGAACAGATACGCAGTATTTT. The chain is built from TRBV3-1 and TRBJ2-3; perhaps TRBD2 as D (6 bases). CDR1 and CDR2 (germline): LGHDT, YNNKEL (reference sequence). V was clipped by 0 bases and J by 3 bases, with 16 bases between them. The length of the CDR3 is 17 residues.